This TCR beta chain was recovered during a study of spatial heterogeneity in lung cancer. About the study: Sequencing consistently turned up more beta-chain sequences than alpha-chain sequences. Study-wide results and caveats: Circulating ubiquitous expanded tumor TCRs were observed more frequently at resection than at follow-up.

This clonotype appeared many times. Its antigen is undetermined. The time point is: sample taken at primary tumor resection. Samples were obtained from some 70 donors, all untreated early-stage non-small cell lung cancer patients. The CDR3 extends over 15 amino acids. Germline V gene data show CDR1 as SGHVS and CDR2 as FQNEAQ. Trimming took off 6 bases at V and 0 bases at J, with 12 bases between the two ends. TCR cDNA molecules were tagged individually, and each one carried a unique molecular identifier. TCRdb fed the 5' RACE reads into MiXCR, producing one record per CDR3 protein. The sample has 60,000 to 90,000 distinct CDR3 sequences; 8% are singletons.

Sequences were derived from PBMCs, sampled at surgery. The receptor's source is a male donor with early-stage non-small cell lung cancer. The chain employs TRBV7-8 and TRBJ2-1, with TRBD2 as a possible D gene (5 bases). The CDR3 sequence is CASRPARGSYNEQFF. The CDR3 DNA is TGTGCCAGCAGACCAGCACGGGGCTCCTACAATGAGCAGTTCTTC.